This entry features one TCR beta chain sequence. The data are from a study of T cell changes during pregnancy in multiple sclerosis. This table comes from immunoSEQ multiplex PCR, and its TCRdb copy is limited to in-frame clones, with some not included. The sample gives 75,000 to 100,000 clones, 90% to 95% of which show up once; about 2.3% is in the top ten. This CDR3 has 17 amino acids. Germline V gives CDR1 KGHSH, CDR2 LQKENI. J lost 2 bases, V lost 4 bases, and 9 bases had no gene match. Sequencing used peripheral blood, obtained after pregnancy. V usage is TRBV18 and J usage is TRBJ2-2, with 8 nucleotides matching TRBD2. The clonotype was recovered from a female donor in good health, enrolled as a control in a pregnancy study. CDR3 coding DNA: TGTGCCAGCTCACGGGAGAGCGGGAGTATCAACACCGGGGAGCTGTTTTTT. This translates into CASSRESGSINTGELFF.